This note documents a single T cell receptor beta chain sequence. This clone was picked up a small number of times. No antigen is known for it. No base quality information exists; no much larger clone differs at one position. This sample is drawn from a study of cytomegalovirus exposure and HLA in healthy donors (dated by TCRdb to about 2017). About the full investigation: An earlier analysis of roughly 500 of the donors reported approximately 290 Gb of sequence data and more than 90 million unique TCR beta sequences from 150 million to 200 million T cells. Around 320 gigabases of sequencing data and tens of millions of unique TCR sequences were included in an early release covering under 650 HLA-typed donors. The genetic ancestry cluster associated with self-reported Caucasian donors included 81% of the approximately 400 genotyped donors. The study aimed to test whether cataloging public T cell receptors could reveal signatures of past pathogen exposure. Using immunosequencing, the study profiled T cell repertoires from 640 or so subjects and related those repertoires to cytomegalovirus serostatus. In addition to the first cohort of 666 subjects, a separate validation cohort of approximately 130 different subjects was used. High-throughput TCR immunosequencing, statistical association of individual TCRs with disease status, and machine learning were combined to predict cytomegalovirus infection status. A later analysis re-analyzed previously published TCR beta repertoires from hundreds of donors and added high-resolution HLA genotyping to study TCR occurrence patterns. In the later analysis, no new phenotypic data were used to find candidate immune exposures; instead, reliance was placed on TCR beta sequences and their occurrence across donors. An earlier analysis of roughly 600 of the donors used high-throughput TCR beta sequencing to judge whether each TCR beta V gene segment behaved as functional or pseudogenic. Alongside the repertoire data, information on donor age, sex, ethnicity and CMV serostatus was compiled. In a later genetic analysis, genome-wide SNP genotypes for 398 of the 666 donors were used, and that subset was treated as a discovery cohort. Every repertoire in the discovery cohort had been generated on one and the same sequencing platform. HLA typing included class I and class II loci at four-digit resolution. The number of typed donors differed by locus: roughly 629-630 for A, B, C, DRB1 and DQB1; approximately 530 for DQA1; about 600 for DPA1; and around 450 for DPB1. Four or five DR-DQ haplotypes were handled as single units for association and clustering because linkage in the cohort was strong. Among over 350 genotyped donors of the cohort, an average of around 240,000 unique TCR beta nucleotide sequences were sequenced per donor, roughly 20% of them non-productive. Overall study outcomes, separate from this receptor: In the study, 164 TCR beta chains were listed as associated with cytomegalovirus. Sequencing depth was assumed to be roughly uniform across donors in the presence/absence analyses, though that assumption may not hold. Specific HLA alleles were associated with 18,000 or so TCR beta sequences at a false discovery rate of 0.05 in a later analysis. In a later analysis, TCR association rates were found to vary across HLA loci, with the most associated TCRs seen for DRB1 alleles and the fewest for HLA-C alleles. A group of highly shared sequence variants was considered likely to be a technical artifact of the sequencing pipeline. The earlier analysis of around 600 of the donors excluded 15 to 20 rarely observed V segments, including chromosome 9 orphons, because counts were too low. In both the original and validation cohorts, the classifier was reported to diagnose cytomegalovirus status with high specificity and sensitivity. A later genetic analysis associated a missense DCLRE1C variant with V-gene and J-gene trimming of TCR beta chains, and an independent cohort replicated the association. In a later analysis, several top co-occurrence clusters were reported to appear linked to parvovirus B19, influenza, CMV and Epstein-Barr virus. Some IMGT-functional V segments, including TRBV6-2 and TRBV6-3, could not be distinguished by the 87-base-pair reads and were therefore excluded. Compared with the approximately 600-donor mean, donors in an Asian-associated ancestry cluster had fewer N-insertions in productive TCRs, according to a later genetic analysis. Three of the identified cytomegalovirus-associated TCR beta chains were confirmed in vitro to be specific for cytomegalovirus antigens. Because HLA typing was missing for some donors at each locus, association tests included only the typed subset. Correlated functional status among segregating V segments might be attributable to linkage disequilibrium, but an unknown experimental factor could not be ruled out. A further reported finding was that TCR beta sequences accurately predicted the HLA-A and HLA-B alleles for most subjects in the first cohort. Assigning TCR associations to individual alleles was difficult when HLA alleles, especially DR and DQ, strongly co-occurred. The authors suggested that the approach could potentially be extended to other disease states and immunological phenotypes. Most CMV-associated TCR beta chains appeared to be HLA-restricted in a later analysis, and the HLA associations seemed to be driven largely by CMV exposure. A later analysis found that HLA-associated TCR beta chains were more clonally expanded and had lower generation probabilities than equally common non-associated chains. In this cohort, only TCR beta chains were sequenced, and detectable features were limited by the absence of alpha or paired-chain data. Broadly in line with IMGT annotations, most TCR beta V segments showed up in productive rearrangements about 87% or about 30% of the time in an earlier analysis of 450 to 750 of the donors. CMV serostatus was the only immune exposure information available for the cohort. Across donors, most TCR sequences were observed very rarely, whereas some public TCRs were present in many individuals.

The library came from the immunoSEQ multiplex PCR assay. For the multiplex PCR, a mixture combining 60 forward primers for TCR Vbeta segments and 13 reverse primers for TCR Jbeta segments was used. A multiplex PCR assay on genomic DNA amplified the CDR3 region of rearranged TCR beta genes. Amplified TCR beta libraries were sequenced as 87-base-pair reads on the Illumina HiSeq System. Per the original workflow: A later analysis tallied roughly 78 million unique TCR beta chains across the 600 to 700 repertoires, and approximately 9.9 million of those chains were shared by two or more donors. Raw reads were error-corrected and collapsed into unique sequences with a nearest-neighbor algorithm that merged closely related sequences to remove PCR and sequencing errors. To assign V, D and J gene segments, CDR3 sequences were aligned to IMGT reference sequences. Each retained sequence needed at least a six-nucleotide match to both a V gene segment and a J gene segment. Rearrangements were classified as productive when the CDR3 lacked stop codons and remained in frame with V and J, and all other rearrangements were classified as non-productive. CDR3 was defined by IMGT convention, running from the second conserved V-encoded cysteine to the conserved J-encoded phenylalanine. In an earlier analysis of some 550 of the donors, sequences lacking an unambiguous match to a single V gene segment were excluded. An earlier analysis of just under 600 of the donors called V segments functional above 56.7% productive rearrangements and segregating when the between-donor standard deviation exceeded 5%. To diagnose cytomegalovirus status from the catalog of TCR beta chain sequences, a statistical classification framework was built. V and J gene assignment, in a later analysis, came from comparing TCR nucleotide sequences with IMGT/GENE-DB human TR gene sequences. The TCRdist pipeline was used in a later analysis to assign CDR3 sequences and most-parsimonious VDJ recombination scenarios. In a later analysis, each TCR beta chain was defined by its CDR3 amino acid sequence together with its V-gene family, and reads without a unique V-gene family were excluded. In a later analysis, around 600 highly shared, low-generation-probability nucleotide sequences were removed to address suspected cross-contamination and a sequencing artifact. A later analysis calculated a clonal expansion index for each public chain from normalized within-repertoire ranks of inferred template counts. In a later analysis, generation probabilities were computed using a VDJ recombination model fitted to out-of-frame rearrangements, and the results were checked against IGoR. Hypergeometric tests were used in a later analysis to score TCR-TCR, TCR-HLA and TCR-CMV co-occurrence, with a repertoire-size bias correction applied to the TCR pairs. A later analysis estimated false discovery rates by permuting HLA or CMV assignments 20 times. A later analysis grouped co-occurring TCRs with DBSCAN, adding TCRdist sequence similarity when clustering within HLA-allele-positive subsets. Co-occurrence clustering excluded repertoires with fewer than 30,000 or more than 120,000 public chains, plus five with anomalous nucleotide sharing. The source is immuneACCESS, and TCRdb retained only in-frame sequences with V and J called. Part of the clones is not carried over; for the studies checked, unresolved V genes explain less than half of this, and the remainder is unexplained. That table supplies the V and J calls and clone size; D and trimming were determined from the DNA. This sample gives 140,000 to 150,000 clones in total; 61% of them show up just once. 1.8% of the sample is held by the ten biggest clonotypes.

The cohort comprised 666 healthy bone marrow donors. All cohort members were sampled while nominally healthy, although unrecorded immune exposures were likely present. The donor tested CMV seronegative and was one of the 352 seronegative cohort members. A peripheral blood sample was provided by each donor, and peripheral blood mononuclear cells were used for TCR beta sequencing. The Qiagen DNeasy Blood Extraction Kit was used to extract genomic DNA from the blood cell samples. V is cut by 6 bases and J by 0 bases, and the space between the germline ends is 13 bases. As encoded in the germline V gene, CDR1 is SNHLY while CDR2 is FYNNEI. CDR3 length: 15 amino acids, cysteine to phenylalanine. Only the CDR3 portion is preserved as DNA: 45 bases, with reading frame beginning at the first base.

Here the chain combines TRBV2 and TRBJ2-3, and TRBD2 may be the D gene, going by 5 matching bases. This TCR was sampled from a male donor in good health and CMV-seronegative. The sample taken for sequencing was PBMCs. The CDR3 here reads CASRKRTGSTDTQYF. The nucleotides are TGTGCCAGCAGAAAACGGACGGGGAGCACAGATACGCAGTATTTT.